The 25 T cell receptor beta chains given below trace back to one sample, sequenced in a study of T cell responses to AZD1222 COVID-19 vaccine. Profiling relied on immunoSEQ multiplex PCR, and the TCRdb table lists in-frame clones only, not all of them. The top ten clones hold around 21% of a sample with more than 85,000 clones, approximately 80% of them seen once. The input for sequencing was peripheral blood, taken on day 0 of AZD1222 vaccination. The receptor source for this set is an adult in good health.

The rearrangement uses TRBV6-6 and TRBJ1-4; TRBD1 matches 9 bases. The CDR3 runs 14 residues. The junction had 6 bases not matched to a gene; V was cut back by 5 bases and J by 8 bases. Per germline, CDR1 MNHNY and CDR2 SVGAGI (reference sequence). CDR3 region: CASSLDRGNEKLFF. CDR3 DNA: TGTGCCAGCAGTCTTGACAGGGGGAACGAAAAACTGTTTTTT.

The V and J genes are TRBV11-2 and TRBJ2-1; D not certain. The CDR3 contains 12 residues. Germline loops: CDR1 SGHAT, CDR2 FQNNGV. Trimming cost V 1 base and J 10 bases, with 8 bases left between them. In DNA form, the CDR3 reads TGTGCCAGCAGCTTAGGTGGGCTAGAGCAGTTCTTC. Its protein product is CASSLGGLEQFF.

This clone has just a few counts. The gene calls are TRBV20-1 and TRBJ1-3, with D unclear. Germline V gene lookup returns CDR1 DFQATT and CDR2 SNEGSKA (reference sequence). This CDR3 is 14 amino acids long. V was shortened by 3 bases and J by 0 bases, with 9 bases between the two germline ends. This CDR3 reads CSASQESSGNTIYF. The DNA for the CDR3 is TGCAGTGCTAGTCAGGAGAGCTCTGGAAACACCATATATTTT.

The rearrangement uses TRBV19 and TRBJ2-2; 13 nucleotides agree with TRBD2. This CDR3 has 17 amino acids. The trim removed 6 bases at V and 5 bases at J, leaving 9 bases unmatched. Germline assignment: CDR1 LNHDA and CDR2 SQIVND (reference sequence). As DNA, the CDR3 is TGTGCCAGTAGCTGGACTAGCGGGAGATGGTGGACCGGGGAGCTGTTTTTT. Protein sequence: CASSWTSGRWWTGELFF.

The chain recombines TRBV5-1 with TRBJ2-1, with 7 bases aligning to TRBD2. The germline gives CDR1 SGHRS, CDR2 YFSETQ. Germline trimming cut 0 bases from V and 9 bases from J; bases unmatched to any gene: 6. This CDR3 spans 14 amino acids. The CDR3 sequence: CASSLVDPGGEQFF. CDR3 sequence (DNA): TGCGCCAGCAGCTTGGTGGACCCGGGAGGTGAGCAGTTCTTC.

V gene TRBV27 combines with J gene TRBJ1-6; D is perhaps TRBD1 (5 bases). Looked up from germline, CDR1 is MNHEY and CDR2 is SMNVEV (reference sequence). The CDR3 runs 18 residues. V was shortened by 4 bases and J by 2 bases, with 18 bases between the two germline ends. CDR3 sequence: CASSSEGPRRAYNSPLHF. The CDR3 DNA is TGTGCCAGCAGTTCTGAGGGACCGCGCCGTGCCTATAATTCACCCCTCCACTTT.

J is TRBJ1-4 and V is TRBV28; no reliable D call. Germline values: CDR1 MDHEN, CDR2 SYDVKM. CDR3 length: 12 residues. V was cut by 5 bases and J by 0 bases, with 1 base left in between. The CDR3 DNA reads TGTGCCAGCAGTCCAACTAATGAAAAACTGTTTTTT. Translating gives CASSPTNEKLFF.

This clone was recorded a few times. The sample holds other DNA sequences that translate to the same CDR3. The CDR3 DNA follows: TGTGCCAGCAGTTACCGCGGACAGTTGTACGAGCAGTACTTC. This translates into CASSYRGQLYEQYF. The chain uses TRBV6-2 or TRBV6-3 and TRBJ2-7; possibly TRBD1 for D (6 bases). CDR1 and CDR2 from the germline V gene are MNHEY and SVGEGT. The CDR3 runs to 14 residues. V was trimmed by 2 bases and J by 4 bases, leaving 12 bases between them.

This chain uses TRBV5-4 with TRBJ2-2; 11 bases agree with TRBD2. This CDR3 comprises 18 residues. The germline V gene encodes CDR1 SGHNT and CDR2 YYREEE (reference sequence). V dropped 2 bases and J dropped 1; count of bases not matched to a gene: 7. CDR3 in DNA: TGTGCCAGCAGCTTTGGGGCTAGCGGGAGGTGGAACACCGGGGAGCTGTTTTTT. This codes for CASSFGASGRWNTGELFF.

Concerning this clone: Other DNA sequences in this specimen translate into the identical CDR3. The chain carries TRBV6-5 and TRBJ2-2; D is tentatively TRBD1 or TRBD2 (6 bases each). The V end was cut by 9 bases, the J end by 8 bases, with 16 bases between. Looked up from germline, CDR1 is MNHEY and CDR2 is SVGAGI. The CDR3 totals 13 residues. The CDR3 loop reads CASQGSGAGELFF. In DNA form, the CDR3 reads TGTGCCAGTCAGGGGTCGGGGGCGGGGGAGCTGTTTTTT.

This clone turned up a few times. The CDR3 sequence: CASSGQETQYF. CDR3 nucleotide sequence: TGTGCCAGCAGCGGACAAGAGACCCAGTACTTC. This sequence joins TRBV11-2 and TRBJ2-5; no firm D call. The germline gives CDR1 SGHAT, CDR2 FQNNGV. The length of the CDR3 is 11 residues. The ends were cut back, 5 bases at V and 2 bases at J, with 3 bases in the middle.

This sequence joins TRBV4-1 and TRBJ1-5; D is perhaps TRBD1 (6 bases). The length of the CDR3 is 16 residues. Looked up from germline, CDR1 is MGHRA and CDR2 is YSYEKL. V lost 0 bases and J 5 bases, leaving 14 bases between the germline ends. The CDR3 bases are TGCGCCAGCAGCCAAGATTTGGGGGGCTACGATCAGCCCCAGCATTTT. It encodes CASSQDLGGYDQPQHF.

The chain combines TRBV29-1 with TRBJ2-2, with 9 bases fitting TRBD2. CDR3 size: 14 residues. Germline loops: CDR1 SQVTM, CDR2 ANQGSEA. Trimming at V came to 2 bases and at J to 9 bases, leaving 7 bases not matched to a gene. Written as DNA, the CDR3 is TGCAGCGTTGAAAAGTCTAGCGGGGACCGGGAGCTGTTTTTT. Amino acids: CSVEKSSGDRELFF.

The V and J genes are TRBV18 and TRBJ2-5; D may match TRBD1 or TRBD2 (6 bases each). The CDR3 loop spans 16 amino acids. V lost 1 base, J lost 4 bases, and 16 bases lay in between. The germline CDR1 and CDR2 sequences are KGHSH and LQKENI. The CDR3 coding sequence is TGTGCCAGCTCACCACAGGCCGGGGGCAGAGGAGAGACCCAGTACTTC. This codes for CASSPQAGGRGETQYF.

The genes are TRBV7-2 and TRBJ2-7; TRBD1 might be the D (5 bases). V shed 3 bases and J shed 4 bases, with 16 bases lying between them. The CDR3 contains 15 residues. Germline lookup yields CDR1 SGHTA and CDR2 FQGNSA. The CDR3 DNA is TGTGCCAGCAGCTTTGGGGCAGGGCAGTTTTACGAGCAGTACTTC. This translates into CASSFGAGQFYEQYF.

The rearrangement uses TRBV28 and TRBJ1-2; D perhaps matches TRBD1 (6 bases). The germline V and J ends were trimmed by 7 bases and 1 base, with 10 bases remaining between them. The CDR3 loop spans 13 amino acids. Germline V CDR1 and CDR2: MDHEN, SYDVKM. CDR3 DNA sequence: TGTGCCAGCAACCGGGACAATAACTATGGCTACACCTTC. It yields the protein CASNRDNNYGYTF.

V gene TRBV5-6 combines with J gene TRBJ2-1; tentatively, D is TRBD2 (6 bases). The V end was cut by 4 bases, the J end by 8 bases, with 19 bases between. Germline CDR1 is SGHDT and CDR2 is YYEEEE. The length of the CDR3 is 15 residues. The CDR3 protein is CASSPVGGRKDEQFF. CDR3 in DNA: TGTGCCAGCAGCCCCGTTGGGGGGAGGAAGGATGAGCAGTTCTTC.

This clone was found many times. The genes are TRBV28 and TRBJ1-5; D is undetermined. V was shortened by 5 bases and J by 0 bases, with 17 bases between the two germline ends. The germline gives CDR1 MDHEN, CDR2 SYDVKM. CDR3 size: 17 residues. The CDR3 here is CASSLRISQNSNQPQHF. The CDR3 DNA reads as TGTGCCAGCAGTCTCCGGATCTCTCAAAATAGCAATCAGCCCCAGCATTTT.

The chain uses TRBV5-1 and TRBJ2-7; D is unresolved. The germline gives CDR1 SGHRS, CDR2 YFSETQ. Trimming removed 2 bases at V and 2 bases at J, with 5 bases between. CDR3 length: 12 residues. The CDR3 DNA sequence: TGCGCCAGCAGCTTAACAACCTACGAGCAGTACTTC. Its protein is CASSLTTYEQYF.

V and J are TRBV10-2 and TRBJ2-1; D unclear. Germline V CDR1 and CDR2: WSHSY, SAAADI. Trimming shortened V by 2 bases and J by 7 bases, and 12 bases separated the two germline ends. The CDR3 has 14 residues. CDR3 coding DNA: TGCGCCAGCAGTGAGCTGGCACTGGGGAATGAGCAGTTCTTC. Translation: CASSELALGNEQFF.

This clone was picked up one time. The chain uses TRBV2 and TRBJ1-3; TRBD1 is a possible D gene (5 bases). V was cut by 6 bases and J by 8 bases, with 23 bases left in between. Germline V gene lookup returns CDR1 SNHLY and CDR2 FYNNEI. The CDR3 spans 16 residues. The CDR3 loop is CASRDPWVMGRHTIYF. CDR3 bases: TGTGCCAGCAGGGATCCCTGGGTCATGGGGCGGCACACCATATATTTT. Full variable domain (remainder filled in from reference TRBV2 and TRBJ1-3): EPEVTQTPSHQVTQMGQEVILRCVPISNHLYFYWYRQILGQKVEFLVSFYNNEISEKSEIFDDQFSVERPDGSNFTLKIRSTKLEDSAMYFCASRDPWVMGRHTIYFGEGSWLTVV.

The V gene is TRBV3-1 (or the pseudogene TRBV3-2), the J gene TRBJ2-2; D uncertain. Germline V lookup: CDR1 LGHDT, CDR2 YNNKEL (reference sequence). V was trimmed by 0 bases and J by 4 bases, leaving 9 bases between them. The CDR3 sequence is 15 residues long. CDR3 residues: CASSQEPWSTGELFF. In DNA form, the CDR3 reads TGTGCCAGCAGCCAAGAACCGTGGTCCACCGGGGAGCTGTTTTTT.

The gene calls are TRBV4-1 and TRBJ2-3, with unresolved D. CDR3 length: 14 residues. V gave up 2 bases and J gave up 6 bases, with 12 bases separating them. CDR1 is MGHRA and CDR2 is YSYEKL in the germline V gene. This CDR3 reads CASSQIVGLDTQYF. The CDR3 coding sequence is TGCGCCAGCAGCCAAATTGTCGGGTTGGATACGCAGTATTTT.

The gene calls are TRBV11-3 and TRBJ2-7; D is undetermined. Trimming cost V 2 bases and J 2 bases, with 7 bases left between them. CDR1 SGHNT and CDR2 YENEEA come from the germline V gene. The CDR3 covers 13 residues. Written as DNA, the CDR3 is TGTGCCAGCAGCTTATCGTCAACCTACGAGCAGTACTTC. Translation gives CASSLSSTYEQYF.

The V call is TRBV18, the J call TRBJ2-3, with 11 nucleotides matching TRBD2. Germline V gene lookup returns CDR1 KGHSH and CDR2 LQKENI. The trim removed 3 bases at V and 4 bases at J, leaving 12 bases unmatched. CDR3 length: 18 amino acids. The chain's CDR3 is CASSPYLGTSGSPDTQYF. The CDR3 DNA reads as TGTGCCAGCTCACCGTACCTCGGGACTAGCGGCAGCCCAGATACGCAGTATTTT. Full variable domain (missing parts from reference TRBV18 and TRBJ2-3): NAGVMQNPRHLVRRRGQEARLRCSPMKGHSHVYWYRQLPEEGLKFMVYLQKENIIDESGMPKERFSAEFPKEGPSILRIQQVVRGDSAAYFCASSPYLGTSGSPDTQYFGPGTRLTVL.